This T cell receptor (beta chain) was captured in a study of cytomegalovirus exposure and HLA in healthy donors. Study-level background: About 85 million unique TCRs from HLA-typed donors were held in an early release of data.

PCR amplification relied on 60 Vbeta primers (plus 13 Jbeta primers). This table comes from immunoSEQ multiplex PCR, and its TCRdb copy is limited to in-frame clones, with some not included. The data hold approximately 200,000 clones, with roughly three quarters observed a single time. Details on this clone: Antigen specificity is unknown.

This CDR3 is 15 amino acids long. Trimming stripped 4 bases from V and 4 bases from J, with 17 bases between. Looked up from germline, CDR1 is MGHDK and CDR2 is SYGVNS. Study findings and constraints: There were some V segments, including TRBV6-2 and TRBV6-3, excluded as indistinguishable.

The V and J genes are TRBV25-1 and TRBJ2-7; tentative D call: TRBD2 (6 bases). Material: PBMCs. This receptor was taken from a woman between 18 and 29 years old in good health and CMV-seronegative. The CDR3 loop reads CASSGKGDSRYEQYF. DNA of the CDR3: TGTGCCAGCAGTGGTAAAGGGGACTCTAGGTACGAGCAGTACTTC.